This T cell receptor (beta chain) appears in the sequencing data of a study of T cells in Graves' hyperthyroidism and ophthalmopathy (dated by TCRdb to about 2019). As for the study more broadly: Peripheral blood samples were taken at initial diagnosis, before any treatment was given. A discovery cohort of about a hundred patients, 43 with Graves' ophthalmopathy and 57 with stable Graves' hyperthyroidism, was used to find distinguishing TCR V-J signatures. An independent validation cohort of about 19 hyperthyroidism patients and over 15 patients who later progressed to ophthalmopathy tested prospective prediction of ophthalmopathy. The 100 or so discovery patients were randomly split 7:3 into training and test sets. In several Graves' hyperthyroidism patients, the study also compared T-cell repertoires from thyroid tissue with T-cell repertoires from blood. After sampling, hyperthyroidism patients received methimazole starting at 30 mg daily, and ophthalmopathy patients received high-dose intravenous methylprednisolone. The paper reports TCR Vbeta CDR3 sequencing of some 140 peripheral blood samples: around 45 ophthalmopathy, roughly 74 hyperthyroidism and about 17 progressor patients.

This clonotype was counted a few times. What antigen it recognizes has not been identified. No base-level quality is on record; no much larger clone is a single base apart. Amplification of TCR beta CDR3 regions was carried out from RNA transcripts. For the first round of RT-PCR on the TCR CDR3, the HTBI primer set was used together with the Qiagen OneStep RT-PCR kit. The libraries were constructed in a second round of multiplex PCR and then size-selected and purified. Paired-end sequencing of the libraries was performed with 100 bp reads on an Illumina HiSeq2000. In the original analysis: SOAPnuke was used to process the raw data, removing reads that contained adapters or uncalled bases, had a mean Phred below 15, or lacked an exact match to the constant primer or identifier. COPE v1.2.5 was used to merge high-quality paired reads, and clonotypes were defined as unique nucleotide sequences. MiTCR v1.1 was used to align clonotypes to the IMGT TRBV, TRBD and TRBJ reference segments. Only V-J combinations with frequency above 0.0001, covering about 99% of repertoires, were analysed. A TCS score was defined as the ratio of F50 (clonal expansion) to E x V (chaos), with BLOSUM62-based TCRdist applied between CDR3 peptides within each V-J. Welch's t-statistics and random forest reduced fewer than 550 V-J features to around 14, which were used in a naive Bayes classifier (R e1071). TCRdb reprocessed the public reads (quality trimming at Q25 with fastp, clone calling with MiXCR) and kept in-frame beta chains. Each entry is one CDR3 protein sequence, shown with its most common DNA and genes. These V and J calls rely on TCRdb rather than the paper's analysis. In all, the sample holds about 340,000 distinct CDR3 sequences, and around 20% of those were seen once. Around half of the sample rests with the top ten.

Results and caveats for the whole study, not just this receptor: Most expanded thyroid clonotypes (frequency above 0.001) were also detected in blood, suggesting blood repertoires may reflect thyroid immune responses. Ophthalmopathy was separated from stable hyperthyroidism by a 13 V-J signature model, with around 88% sensitivity and about 84% specificity obtained in cross-validation and 80%/75% obtained in testing. Sample size was not statistically predetermined, and blinding of investigators to group allocation was not performed. During validation, the model predicted progression to ophthalmopathy a median of about 6.3 months ahead of onset, with more than 55% sensitivity and around 72% specificity.

V sheds 8 bases and J sheds 4 bases, leaving 11 bases between their ends. Its CDR3 holds 13 amino acids, cysteine through phenylalanine. Only the CDR3 portion is preserved as DNA: 39 bases, with reading frame beginning at the first base. Via the germline V gene (reference sequence), CDR1 is SEHNR and CDR2 FQNEAQ. Stable Graves' hyperthyroidism was defined as the absence of progression to ophthalmopathy over 18 months of follow-up. The hyperthyroidism patients were between 18 and 65 years old and newly diagnosed, with a disease duration of less than 2 months. The study excluded patients with uncontrolled infections, other autoimmune diseases, pregnancy or lactation. Diagnoses were based on clinical symptoms, serum thyroxine and TRAb, thyroid ultrasound and orbital computed tomography. PBMCs were isolated from about 9 ml of fresh peripheral blood by Ficoll-Paque density gradient centrifugation. Trizol reagent was used to extract total RNA, and RNA quality was then checked on an Agilent 2100 Bioanalyzer.

This sequence originates from a woman aged 45-65 years with Graves' hyperthyroidism. The chain is encoded by TRBV7-9 joined to TRBJ1-4, with no reliable assignment of the D segment. Sequencing was carried out using blood. The CDR3 region has the sequence CASGRAGNEKLFF. The nucleotides read TGTGCCAGCGGAAGGGCTGGTAATGAAAAACTGTTTTTT.